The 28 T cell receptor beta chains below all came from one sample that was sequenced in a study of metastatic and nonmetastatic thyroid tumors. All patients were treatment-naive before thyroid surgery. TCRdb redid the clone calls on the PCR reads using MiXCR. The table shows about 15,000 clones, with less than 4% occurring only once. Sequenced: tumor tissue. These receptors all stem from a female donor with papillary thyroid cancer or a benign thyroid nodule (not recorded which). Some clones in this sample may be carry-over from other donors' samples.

CDR3 in amino acids: CASSTRDRVRSSYGYTF. CDR3 DNA: TGTGCCAGTAGTACCCGAGACAGGGTCAGGTCAAGCTATGGCTACACCTTC. This sequence joins TRBV19 and TRBJ1-2, with TRBD1 identical over 7 bases. The CDR3 is 17 amino acids. The junction had 15 bases not matched to a gene; V was cut back by 4 bases and J by 4 bases. Germline CDR1 and CDR2: LNHDA and SQIVND (reference sequence).

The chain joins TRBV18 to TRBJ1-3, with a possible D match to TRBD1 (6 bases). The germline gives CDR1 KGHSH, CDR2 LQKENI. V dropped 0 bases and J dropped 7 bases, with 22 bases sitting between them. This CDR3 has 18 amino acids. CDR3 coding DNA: TGTGCCAGCTCACCACCACAAATGACAGGCTCGAACCGGAACACCATATATTTT. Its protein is CASSPPQMTGSNRNTIYF.

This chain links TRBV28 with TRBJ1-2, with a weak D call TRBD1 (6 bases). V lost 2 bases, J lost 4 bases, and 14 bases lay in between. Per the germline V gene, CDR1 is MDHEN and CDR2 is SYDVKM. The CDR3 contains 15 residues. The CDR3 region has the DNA TGTGCCAGCAGTTTAGGTGGGGGGCGCGGCTATGGCTACACCTTC. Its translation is CASSLGGGRGYGYTF.

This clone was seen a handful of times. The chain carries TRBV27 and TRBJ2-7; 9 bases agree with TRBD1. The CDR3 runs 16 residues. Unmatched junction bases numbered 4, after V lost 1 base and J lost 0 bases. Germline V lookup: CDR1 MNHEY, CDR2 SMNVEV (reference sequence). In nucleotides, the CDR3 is TGTGCCAGCAGTTTATTCTGGGGACAGGGCTCCTACGAGCAGTACTTC. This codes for CASSLFWGQGSYEQYF.

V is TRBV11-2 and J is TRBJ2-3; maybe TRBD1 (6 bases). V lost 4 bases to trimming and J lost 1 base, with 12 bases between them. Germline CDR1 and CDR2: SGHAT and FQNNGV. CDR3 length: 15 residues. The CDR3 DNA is TGTGCCAGCAGCTCGACAGGAGACCGCACAGATACGCAGTATTTT. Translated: CASSSTGDRTDTQYF.

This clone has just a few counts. This CDR3 reads CASSERASGDYNEQFF. The CDR3, as DNA: TGTGCCAGCAGTGAAAGGGCTAGCGGGGACTACAATGAGCAGTTCTTC. This rearrangement joins TRBV6-1 to TRBJ2-1, with TRBD2 matching 9 bases. CDR1 and CDR2 from the germline V gene are MNHNS and SASEGT. This CDR3 region has 16 residues. V dropped 2 bases and J dropped 3; count of bases not matched to a gene: 5.

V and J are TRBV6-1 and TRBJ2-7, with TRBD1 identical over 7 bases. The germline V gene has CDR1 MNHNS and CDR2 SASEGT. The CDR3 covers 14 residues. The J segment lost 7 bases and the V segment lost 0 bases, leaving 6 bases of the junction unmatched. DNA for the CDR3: TGTGCCAGCAGTGAAGCGACGGCAGGGGGTGAGCAGTACTTC. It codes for CASSEATAGGEQYF.

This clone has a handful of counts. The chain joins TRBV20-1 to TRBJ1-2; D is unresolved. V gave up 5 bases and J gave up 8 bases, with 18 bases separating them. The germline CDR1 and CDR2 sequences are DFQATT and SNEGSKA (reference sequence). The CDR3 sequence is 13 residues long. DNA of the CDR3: TGCAGTGCTGCTAAGACCCCAGAAAGCGGCTACACCTTC. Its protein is CSAAKTPESGYTF.

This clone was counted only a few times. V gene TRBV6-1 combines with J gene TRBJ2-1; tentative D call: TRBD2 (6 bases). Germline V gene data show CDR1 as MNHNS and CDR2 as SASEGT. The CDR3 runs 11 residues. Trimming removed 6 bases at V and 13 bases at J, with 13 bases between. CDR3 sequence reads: CASRGTGDQFF. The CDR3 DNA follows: TGTGCCAGCAGAGGGACTGGTGACCAGTTCTTC.

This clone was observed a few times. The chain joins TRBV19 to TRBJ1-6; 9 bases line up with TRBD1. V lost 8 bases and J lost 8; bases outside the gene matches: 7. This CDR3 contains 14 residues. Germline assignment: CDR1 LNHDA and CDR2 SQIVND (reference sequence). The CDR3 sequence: CASAWDRDYSPLHF. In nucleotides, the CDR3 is TGTGCCAGTGCCTGGGACAGGGATTATTCACCCCTCCACTTT.

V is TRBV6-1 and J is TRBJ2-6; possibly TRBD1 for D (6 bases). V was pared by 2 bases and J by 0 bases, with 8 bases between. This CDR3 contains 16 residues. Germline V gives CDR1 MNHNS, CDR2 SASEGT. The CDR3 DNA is TGTGCCAGCAGTGAACAGGGGAACTCTGGGGCCAACGTCCTGACTTTC. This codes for CASSEQGNSGANVLTF.

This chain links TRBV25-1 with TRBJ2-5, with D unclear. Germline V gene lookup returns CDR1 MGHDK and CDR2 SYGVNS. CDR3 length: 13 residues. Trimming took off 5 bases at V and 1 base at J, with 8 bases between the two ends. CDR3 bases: TGTGCCAGCAGTCACCCATTCCAAGAGACCCAGTACTTC. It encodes CASSHPFQETQYF.

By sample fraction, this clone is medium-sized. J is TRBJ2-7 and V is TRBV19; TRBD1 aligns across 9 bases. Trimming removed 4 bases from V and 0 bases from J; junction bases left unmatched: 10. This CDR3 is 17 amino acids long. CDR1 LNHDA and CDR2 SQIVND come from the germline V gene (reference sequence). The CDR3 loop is CASSNGPGTGFSYEQYF. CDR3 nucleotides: TGTGCCAGTAGTAACGGCCCCGGGACAGGGTTCTCCTACGAGCAGTACTTC. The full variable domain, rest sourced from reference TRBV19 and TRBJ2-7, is DGGITQSPKYLFRKEGQNVTLSCEQNLNHDAMYWYRQDPGQGLRLIYYSQIVNDFQKGDIAEGYSVSREKKESFPLTVTSAQKNPTAFYLCASSNGPGTGFSYEQYFGPGTRLTVT.

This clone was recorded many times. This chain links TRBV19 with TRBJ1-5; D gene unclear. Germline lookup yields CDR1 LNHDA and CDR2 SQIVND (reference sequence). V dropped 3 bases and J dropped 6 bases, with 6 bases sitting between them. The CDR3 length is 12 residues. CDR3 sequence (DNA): TGTGCCAGTAGTATTGTAAGTCAGCCCCAGCATTTT. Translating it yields CASSIVSQPQHF.

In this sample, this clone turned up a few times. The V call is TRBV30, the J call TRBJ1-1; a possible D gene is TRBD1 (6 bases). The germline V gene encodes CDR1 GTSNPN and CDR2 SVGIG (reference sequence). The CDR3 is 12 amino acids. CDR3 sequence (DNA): TGTGCTGCAGGGGAGAGGAACACTGAAGCTTTCTTT. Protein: CAAGERNTEAFF.

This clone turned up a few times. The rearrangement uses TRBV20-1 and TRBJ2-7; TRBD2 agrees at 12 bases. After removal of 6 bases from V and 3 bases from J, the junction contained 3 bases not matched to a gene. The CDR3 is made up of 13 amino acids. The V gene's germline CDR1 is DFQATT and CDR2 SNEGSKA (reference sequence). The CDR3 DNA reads TGCAGTGCCACTAGCGGGAGGTACTACGAGCAGTACTTC. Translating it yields CSATSGRYYEQYF.

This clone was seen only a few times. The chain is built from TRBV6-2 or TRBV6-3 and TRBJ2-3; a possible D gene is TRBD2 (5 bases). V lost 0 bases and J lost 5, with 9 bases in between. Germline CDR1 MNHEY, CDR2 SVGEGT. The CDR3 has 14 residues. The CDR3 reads CASSYSRVRDTQYF. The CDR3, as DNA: TGTGCCAGCAGTTACTCGCGGGTTAGAGATACGCAGTATTTT.

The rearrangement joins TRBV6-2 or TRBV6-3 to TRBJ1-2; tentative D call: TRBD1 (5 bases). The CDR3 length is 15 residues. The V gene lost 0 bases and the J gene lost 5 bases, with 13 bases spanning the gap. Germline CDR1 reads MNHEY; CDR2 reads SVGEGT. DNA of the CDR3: TGTGCCAGCAGTTACTCAATAGGGGCGAATTATGGCTACACCTTC. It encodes CASSYSIGANYGYTF.

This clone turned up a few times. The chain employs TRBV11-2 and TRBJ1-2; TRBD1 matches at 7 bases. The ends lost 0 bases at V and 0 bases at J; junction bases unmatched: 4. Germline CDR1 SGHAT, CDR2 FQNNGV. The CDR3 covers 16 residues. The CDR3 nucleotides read TGTGCCAGCAGCTTAGACCCCGGGACAGCTAACTATGGCTACACCTTC. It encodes CASSLDPGTANYGYTF.

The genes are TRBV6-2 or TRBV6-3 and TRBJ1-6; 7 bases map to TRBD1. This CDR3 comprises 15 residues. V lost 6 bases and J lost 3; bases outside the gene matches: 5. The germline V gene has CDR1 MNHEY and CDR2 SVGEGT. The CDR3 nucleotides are TGTGCCAGCAGGCAGCGGGACAGCTATAATTCACCCCTCCACTTT. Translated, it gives CASRQRDSYNSPLHF.

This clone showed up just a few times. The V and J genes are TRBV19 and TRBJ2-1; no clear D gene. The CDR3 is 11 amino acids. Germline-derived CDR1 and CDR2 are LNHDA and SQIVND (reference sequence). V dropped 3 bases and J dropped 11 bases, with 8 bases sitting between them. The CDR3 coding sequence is TGTGCCAGTAGTATCGGTCCAAAGCAGTTCTTC. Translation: CASSIGPKQFF. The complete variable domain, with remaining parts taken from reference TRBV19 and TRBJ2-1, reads DGGITQSPKYLFRKEGQNVTLSCEQNLNHDAMYWYRQDPGQGLRLIYYSQIVNDFQKGDIAEGYSVSREKKESFPLTVTSAQKNPTAFYLCASSIGPKQFFGPGTRLTVL.

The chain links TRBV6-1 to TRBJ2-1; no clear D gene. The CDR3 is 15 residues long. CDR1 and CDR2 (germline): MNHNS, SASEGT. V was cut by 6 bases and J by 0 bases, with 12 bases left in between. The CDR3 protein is CASSKDQSSYNEQFF. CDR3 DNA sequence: TGTGCCAGCAGCAAAGACCAAAGCTCCTACAATGAGCAGTTCTTC.

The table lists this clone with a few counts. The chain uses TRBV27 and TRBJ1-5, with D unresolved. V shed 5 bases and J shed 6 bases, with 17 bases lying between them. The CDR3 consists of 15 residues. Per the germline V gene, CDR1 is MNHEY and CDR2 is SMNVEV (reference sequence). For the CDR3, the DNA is TGTGCCAGCAGTCCAACTGCCCCCCCGGGTCAGCCCCAGCATTTT. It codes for CASSPTAPPGQPQHF.

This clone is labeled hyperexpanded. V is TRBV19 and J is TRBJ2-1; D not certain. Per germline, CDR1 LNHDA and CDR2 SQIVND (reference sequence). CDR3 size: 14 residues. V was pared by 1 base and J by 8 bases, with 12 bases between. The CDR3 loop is CASSIGYQVDEQFF. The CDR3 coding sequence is TGTGCCAGTAGTATAGGATATCAAGTTGATGAGCAGTTCTTC.

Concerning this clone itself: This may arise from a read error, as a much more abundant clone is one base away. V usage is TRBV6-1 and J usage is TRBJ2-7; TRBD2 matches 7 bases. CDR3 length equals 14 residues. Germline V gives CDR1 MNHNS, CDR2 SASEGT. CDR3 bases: TGTTCCAGCACACCGCTTGCGGGGGCCTACGAGCAGTACTTC. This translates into CSSTPLAGAYEQYF.

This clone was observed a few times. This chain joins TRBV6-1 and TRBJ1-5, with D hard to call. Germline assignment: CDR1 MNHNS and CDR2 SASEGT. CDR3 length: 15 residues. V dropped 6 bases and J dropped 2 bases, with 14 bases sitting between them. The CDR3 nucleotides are TGTGCCAGCAGCTCACGATCCGGTGGCAATCAGCCCCAGCATTTT. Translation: CASSSRSGGNQPQHF.

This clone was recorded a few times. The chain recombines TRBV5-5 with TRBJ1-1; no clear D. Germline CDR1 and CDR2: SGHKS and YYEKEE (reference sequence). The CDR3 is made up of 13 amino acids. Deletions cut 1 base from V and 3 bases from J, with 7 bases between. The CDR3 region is CASSLTQDTEAFF. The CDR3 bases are TGTGCCAGCAGCTTGACGCAGGACACTGAAGCTTTCTTT.

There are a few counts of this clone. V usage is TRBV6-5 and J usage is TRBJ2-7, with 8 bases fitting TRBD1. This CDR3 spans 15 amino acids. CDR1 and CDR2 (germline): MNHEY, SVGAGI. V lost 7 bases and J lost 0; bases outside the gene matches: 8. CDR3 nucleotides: TGTGCCAGCATTTGGGACAGGACCAACTCCTACGAGCAGTACTTC. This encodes CASIWDRTNSYEQYF.